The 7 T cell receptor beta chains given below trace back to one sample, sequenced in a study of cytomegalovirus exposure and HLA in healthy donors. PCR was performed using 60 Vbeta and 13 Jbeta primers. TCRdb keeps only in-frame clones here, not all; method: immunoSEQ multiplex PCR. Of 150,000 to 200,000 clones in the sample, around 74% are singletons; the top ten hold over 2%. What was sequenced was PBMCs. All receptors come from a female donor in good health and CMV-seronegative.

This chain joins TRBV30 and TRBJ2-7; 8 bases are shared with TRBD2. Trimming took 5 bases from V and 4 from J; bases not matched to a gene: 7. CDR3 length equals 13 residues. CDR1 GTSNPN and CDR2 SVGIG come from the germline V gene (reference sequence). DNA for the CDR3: TGTGCCTGGGACACCAGCGGGAGTTACGAGCAGTACTTC. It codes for CAWDTSGSYEQYF.

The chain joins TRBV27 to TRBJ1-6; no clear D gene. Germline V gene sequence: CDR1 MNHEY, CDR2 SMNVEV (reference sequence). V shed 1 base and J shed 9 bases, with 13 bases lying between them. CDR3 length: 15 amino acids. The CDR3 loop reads CASSLYREGPSPLHF. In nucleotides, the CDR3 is TGTGCCAGCAGTTTATATCGGGAAGGGCCTTCACCCCTCCACTTT.

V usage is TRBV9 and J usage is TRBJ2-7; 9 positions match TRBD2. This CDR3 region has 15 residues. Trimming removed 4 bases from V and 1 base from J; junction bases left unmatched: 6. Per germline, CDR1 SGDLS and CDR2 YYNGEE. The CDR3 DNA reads TGTGCCAGCAGCACCACTAGCGGGCCTTCCTACGAGCAGTACTTC. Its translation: CASSTTSGPSYEQYF.

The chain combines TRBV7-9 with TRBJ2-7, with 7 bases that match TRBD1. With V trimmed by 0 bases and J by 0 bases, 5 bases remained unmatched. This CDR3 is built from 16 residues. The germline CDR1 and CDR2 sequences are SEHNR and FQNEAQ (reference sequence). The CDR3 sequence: CASSLAGGSSSYEQYF. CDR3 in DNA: TGTGCCAGCAGCTTAGCAGGGGGCTCTAGCTCCTACGAGCAGTACTTC.

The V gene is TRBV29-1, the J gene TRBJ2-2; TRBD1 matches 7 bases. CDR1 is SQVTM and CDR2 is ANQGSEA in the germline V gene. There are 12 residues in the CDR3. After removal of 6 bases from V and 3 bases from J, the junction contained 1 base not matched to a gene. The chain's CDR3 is CSVGTDTGELFF. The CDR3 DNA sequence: TGCAGCGTAGGGACAGACACCGGGGAGCTGTTTTTT.

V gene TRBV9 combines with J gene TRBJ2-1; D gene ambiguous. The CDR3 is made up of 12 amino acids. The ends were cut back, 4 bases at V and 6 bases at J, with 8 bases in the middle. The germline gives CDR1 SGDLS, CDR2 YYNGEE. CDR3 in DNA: TGTGCCAGCAGCTTTCGGGTCAATGAGCAGTTCTTC. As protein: CASSFRVNEQFF.

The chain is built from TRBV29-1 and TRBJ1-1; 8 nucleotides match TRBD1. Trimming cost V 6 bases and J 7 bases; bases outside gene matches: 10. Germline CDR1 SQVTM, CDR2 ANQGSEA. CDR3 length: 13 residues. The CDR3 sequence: CSVRTGREGEAFF. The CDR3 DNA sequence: TGCAGCGTCCGGACAGGGAGGGAAGGTGAAGCTTTCTTT.